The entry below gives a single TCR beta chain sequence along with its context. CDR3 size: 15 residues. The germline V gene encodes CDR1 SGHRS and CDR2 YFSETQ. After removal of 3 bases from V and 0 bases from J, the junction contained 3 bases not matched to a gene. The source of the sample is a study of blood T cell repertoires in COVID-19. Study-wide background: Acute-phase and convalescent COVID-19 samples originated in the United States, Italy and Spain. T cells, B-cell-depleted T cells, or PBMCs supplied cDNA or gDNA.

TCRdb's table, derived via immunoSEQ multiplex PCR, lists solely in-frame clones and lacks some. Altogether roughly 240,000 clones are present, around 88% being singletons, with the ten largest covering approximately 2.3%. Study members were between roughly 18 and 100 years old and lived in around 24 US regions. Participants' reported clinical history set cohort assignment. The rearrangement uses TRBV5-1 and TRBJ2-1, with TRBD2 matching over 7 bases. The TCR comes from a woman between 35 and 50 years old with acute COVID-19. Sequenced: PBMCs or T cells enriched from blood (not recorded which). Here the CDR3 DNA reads TGCGCCAGCAGCTCTAGCGGAGGCTCCTACAATGAGCAGTTCTTC. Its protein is CASSSSGGSYNEQFF.